This T cell receptor (beta chain) was sequenced for a study of T cells in localized non-small cell lung cancer. The germline V gene has CDR1 MGHRA and CDR2 YSYEKL. The CDR3 runs to 16 residues. Trimming took off 3 bases at V and 1 base at J, with 15 bases between the two ends. Regarding the study as a whole: Appearance in adjacent lung was seen for a median around 60 of the top 100 tumor clones.

Method: immunoSEQ multiplex PCR; TCRdb's copy keeps in-frame clones and lacks some. The sample has about 45,000 clones, about four fifths seen once. Note on this clone: What it recognizes is unknown.

The sample here was peripheral blood mononuclear cells, taken before any cancer treatment. This receptor was identified in a man between 40 and 75 years old with stage III lung adenocarcinoma. This sequence joins TRBV4-1 and TRBJ1-1; no reliable D call. The CDR3 protein is CASSHMYGKPNTEAFF. In DNA form, the CDR3 reads TGCGCCAGCAGCCATATGTACGGCAAGCCGAACACTGAAGCTTTCTTT.